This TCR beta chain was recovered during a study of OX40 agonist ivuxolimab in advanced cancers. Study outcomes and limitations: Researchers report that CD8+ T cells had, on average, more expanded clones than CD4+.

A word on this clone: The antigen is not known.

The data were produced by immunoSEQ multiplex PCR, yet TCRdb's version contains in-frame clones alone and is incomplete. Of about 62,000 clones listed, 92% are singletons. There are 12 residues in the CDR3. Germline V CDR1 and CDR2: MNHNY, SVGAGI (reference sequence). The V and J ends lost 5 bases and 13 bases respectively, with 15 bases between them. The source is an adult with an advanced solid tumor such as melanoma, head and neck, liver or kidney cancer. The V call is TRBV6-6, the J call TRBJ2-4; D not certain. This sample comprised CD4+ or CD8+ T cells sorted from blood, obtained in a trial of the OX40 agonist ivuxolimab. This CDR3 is CASSPGELGQYF. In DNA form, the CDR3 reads TGTGCCAGCAGTCCCGGAGAGTTAGGGCAGTACTTC.